This TCR beta chain is drawn from a study of blood T cell repertoires in COVID-19. Measured with immunoSEQ multiplex PCR; TCRdb has only the in-frame clones, and not every one. The table lists 250,000 to 300,000 clones, around nine tenths of them singletons. Trimming cost V 3 bases and J 0 bases; bases outside gene matches: 8. The germline gives CDR1 KGHSH, CDR2 LQKENI. The CDR3 contains 18 residues. The TCR sequence derives from a woman in her 30s with COVID-19, enrolled during active disease. The material sequenced was peripheral blood. The chain joins TRBV18 to TRBJ2-5, with 12 nucleotides matching TRBD2. The CDR3 protein is CASSPLPRLAGDQETQYF. The CDR3 DNA is TGTGCCAGCTCACCCCTTCCCAGACTAGCGGGGGACCAAGAGACCCAGTACTTC.